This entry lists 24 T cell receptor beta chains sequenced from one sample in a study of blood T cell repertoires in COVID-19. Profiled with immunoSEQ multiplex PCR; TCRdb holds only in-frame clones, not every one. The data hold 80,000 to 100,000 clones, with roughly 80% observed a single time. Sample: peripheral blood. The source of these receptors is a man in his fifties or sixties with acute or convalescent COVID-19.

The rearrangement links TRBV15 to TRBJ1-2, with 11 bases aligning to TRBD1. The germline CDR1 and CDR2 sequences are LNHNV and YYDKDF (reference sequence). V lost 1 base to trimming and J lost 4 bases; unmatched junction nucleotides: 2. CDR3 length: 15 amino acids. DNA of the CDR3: TGTGCCACCAGCAGAGGGACAGGGGGCTTCTATGGCTACACCTTC. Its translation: CATSRGTGGFYGYTF.

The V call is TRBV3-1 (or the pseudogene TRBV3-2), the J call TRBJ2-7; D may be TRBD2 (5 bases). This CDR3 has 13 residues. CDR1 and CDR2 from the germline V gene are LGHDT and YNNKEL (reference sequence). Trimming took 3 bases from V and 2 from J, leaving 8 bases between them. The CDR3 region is CASSQVRAYEQYF. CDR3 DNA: TGTGCCAGCAGCCAGGTGCGGGCCTACGAGCAGTACTTC.

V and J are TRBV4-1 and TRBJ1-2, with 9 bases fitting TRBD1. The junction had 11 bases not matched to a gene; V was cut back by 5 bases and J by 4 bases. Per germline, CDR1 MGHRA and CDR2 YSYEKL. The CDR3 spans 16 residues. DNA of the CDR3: TGCGCCAGCAGCACACTACAAGGGACAGGGCCCTATGGCTACACCTTC. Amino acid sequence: CASSTLQGTGPYGYTF.

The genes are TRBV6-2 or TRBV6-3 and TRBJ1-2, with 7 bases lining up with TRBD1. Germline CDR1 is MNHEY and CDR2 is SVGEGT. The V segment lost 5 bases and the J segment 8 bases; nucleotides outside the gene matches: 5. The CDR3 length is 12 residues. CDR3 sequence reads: CASSTRTGGYTF. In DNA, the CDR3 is TGTGCCAGCAGTACCCGGACAGGAGGCTACACCTTC.

The CDR3 DNA reads as TGTGCCAGCAGCGAGGGACTAGCGGGAGTTGTGGAGACCCAGTACTTC. This translates into CASSEGLAGVVETQYF. V usage is TRBV9 and J usage is TRBJ2-5; 14 bases are a match to TRBD2. Trimming removed 3 bases from V and 5 bases from J; junction bases left unmatched: 6. This CDR3 spans 16 amino acids. Per the germline V gene, CDR1 is SGDLS and CDR2 is YYNGEE.

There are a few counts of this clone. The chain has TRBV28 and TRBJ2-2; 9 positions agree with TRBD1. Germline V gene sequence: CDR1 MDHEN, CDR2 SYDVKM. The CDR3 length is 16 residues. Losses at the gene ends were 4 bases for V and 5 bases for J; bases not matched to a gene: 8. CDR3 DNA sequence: TGTGCCAGCAGTTATGCGGGACAGGGAGGAACCGGGGAGCTGTTTTTT. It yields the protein CASSYAGQGGTGELFF. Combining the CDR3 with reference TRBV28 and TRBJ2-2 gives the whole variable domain DVKVTQSSRYLVKRTGEKVFLECVQDMDHENMFWYRQDPGLGLRLIYFSYDVKMKEKGDIPEGYSVSREKKERFSLILESASTNQTSMYLCASSYAGQGGTGELFFGEGSRLTVL.

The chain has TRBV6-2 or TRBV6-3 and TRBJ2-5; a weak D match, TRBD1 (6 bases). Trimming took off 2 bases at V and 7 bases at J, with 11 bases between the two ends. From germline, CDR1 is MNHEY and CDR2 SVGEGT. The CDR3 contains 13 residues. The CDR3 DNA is TGTGCCAGCAGTTACGGGACAAAAGGGACCCAGTACTTC. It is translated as CASSYGTKGTQYF.

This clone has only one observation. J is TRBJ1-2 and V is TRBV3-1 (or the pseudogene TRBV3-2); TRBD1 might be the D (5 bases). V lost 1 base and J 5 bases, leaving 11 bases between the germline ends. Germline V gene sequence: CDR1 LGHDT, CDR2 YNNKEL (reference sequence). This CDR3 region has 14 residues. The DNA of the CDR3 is TGTGCCAGCAGCCAAGCAGACCAGGGTTATGGCTACACCTTC. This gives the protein CASSQADQGYGYTF.

The CDR3: CASSSRTSGINNEQFF. CDR3 bases: TGTGCCAGCAGCTCCAGGACTAGCGGGATAAACAATGAGCAGTTCTTC. This chain links TRBV11-2 with TRBJ2-1, with 12 bases aligning to TRBD2. The V segment lost 4 bases and the J segment 5 bases; nucleotides outside the gene matches: 6. Germline CDR1 SGHAT, CDR2 FQNNGV. The CDR3 totals 16 residues.

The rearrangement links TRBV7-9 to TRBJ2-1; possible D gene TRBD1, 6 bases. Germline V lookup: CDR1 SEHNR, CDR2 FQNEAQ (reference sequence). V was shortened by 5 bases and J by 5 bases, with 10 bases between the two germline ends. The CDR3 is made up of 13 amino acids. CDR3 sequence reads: CASSRGGNNEQFF. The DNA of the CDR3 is TGTGCCAGCAGCCGAGGGGGTAACAATGAGCAGTTCTTC.

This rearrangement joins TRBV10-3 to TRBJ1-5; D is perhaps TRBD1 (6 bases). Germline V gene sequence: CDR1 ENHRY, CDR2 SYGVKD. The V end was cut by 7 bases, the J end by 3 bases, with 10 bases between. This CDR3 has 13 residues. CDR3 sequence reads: CAIKGVDNQPQHF. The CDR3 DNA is TGTGCCATCAAGGGGGTTGACAATCAGCCCCAGCATTTT.

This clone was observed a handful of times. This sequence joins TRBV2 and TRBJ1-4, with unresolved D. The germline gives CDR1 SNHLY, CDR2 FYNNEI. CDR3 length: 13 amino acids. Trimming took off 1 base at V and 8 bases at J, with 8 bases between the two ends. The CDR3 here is CASSEVRWEKLFF. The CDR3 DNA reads TGTGCCAGCAGTGAAGTGAGGTGGGAAAAACTGTTTTTT.

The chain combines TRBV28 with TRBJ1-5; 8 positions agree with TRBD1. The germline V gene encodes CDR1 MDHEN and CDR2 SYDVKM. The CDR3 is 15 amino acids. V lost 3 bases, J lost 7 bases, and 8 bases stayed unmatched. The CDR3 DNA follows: TGTGCCAGCAGTTTCACGCAGGGGGCAGGGCAGCCCCAGCATTTT. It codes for CASSFTQGAGQPQHF.

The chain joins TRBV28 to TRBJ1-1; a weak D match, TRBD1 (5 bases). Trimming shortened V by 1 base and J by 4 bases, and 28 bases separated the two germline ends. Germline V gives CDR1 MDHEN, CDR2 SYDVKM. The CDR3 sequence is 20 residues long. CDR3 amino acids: CASSLLYPPPGGSGGTEAFF. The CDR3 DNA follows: TGTGCCAGCAGTTTATTATACCCCCCTCCGGGAGGGAGCGGGGGCACTGAAGCTTTCTTT.

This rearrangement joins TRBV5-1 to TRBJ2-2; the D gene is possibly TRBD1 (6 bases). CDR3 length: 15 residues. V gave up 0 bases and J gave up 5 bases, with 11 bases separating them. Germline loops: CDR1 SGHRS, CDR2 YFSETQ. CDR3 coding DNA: TGCGCCAGCAGCTTGGGGGGGCCTAAAACCGGGGAGCTGTTTTTT. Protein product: CASSLGGPKTGELFF.

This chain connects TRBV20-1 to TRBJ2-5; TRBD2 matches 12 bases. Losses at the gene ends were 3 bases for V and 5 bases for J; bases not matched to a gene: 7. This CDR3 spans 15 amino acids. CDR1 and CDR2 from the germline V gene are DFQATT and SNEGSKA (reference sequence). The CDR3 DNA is TGCAGTGCTAGTTTTCTAGCGGGAGGGCCGGAGACCCAGTACTTC. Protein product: CSASFLAGGPETQYF.

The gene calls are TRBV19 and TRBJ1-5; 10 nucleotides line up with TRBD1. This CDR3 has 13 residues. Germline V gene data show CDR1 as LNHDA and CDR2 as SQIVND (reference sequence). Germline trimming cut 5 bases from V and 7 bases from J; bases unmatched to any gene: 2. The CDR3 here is CASSGDRGQPQHF. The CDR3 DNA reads TGTGCCAGTAGTGGGGACAGGGGACAGCCCCAGCATTTT.

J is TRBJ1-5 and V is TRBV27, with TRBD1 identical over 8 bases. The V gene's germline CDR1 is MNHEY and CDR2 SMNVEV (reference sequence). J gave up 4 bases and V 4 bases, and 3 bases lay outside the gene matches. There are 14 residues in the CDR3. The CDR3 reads CASSSWTGNQPQHF. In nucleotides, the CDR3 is TGTGCCAGCAGTTCTTGGACAGGGAATCAGCCCCAGCATTTT.

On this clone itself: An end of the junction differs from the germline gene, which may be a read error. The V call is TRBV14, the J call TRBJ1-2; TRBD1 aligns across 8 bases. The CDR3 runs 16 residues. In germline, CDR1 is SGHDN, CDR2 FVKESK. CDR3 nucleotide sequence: TGTGCCAGCAGCCGATACAGGGGGGATTCCCTCTATGGCTACATCTTC. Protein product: CASSRYRGDSLYGYIF.

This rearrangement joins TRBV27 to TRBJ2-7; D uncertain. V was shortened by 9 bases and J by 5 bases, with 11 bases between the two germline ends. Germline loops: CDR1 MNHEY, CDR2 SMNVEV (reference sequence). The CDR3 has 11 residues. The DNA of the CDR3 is TGTGCCAGTGCGACACTGGACGAGCAGTACTTC. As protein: CASATLDEQYF.

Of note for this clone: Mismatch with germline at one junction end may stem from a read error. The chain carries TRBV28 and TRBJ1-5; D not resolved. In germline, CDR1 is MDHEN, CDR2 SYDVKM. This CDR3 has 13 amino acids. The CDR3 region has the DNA TGTGCCAGCAGTTTCGTTGACAATCAACCCCAGCATTTT. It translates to CASSFVDNQPQHF.

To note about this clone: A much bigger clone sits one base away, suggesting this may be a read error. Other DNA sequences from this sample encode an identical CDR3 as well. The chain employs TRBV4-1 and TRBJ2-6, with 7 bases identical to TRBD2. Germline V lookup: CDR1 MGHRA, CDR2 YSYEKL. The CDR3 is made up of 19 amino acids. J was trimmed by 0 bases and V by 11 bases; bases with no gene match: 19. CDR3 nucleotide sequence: TGCGCCTCCAGCCAACTGGGGGGGGTCCCGGACTCTGGGGCCAACGTCCTGACTTTC. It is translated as CASSQLGGVPDSGANVLTF.

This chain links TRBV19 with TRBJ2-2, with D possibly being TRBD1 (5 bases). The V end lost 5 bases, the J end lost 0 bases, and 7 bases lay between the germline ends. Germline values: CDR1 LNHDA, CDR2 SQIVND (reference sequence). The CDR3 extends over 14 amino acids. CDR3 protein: CASSQGTNTGELFF. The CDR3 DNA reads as TGTGCCAGTAGTCAGGGTACGAACACCGGGGAGCTGTTTTTT. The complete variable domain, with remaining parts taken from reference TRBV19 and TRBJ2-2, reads DGGITQSPKYLFRKEGQNVTLSCEQNLNHDAMYWYRQDPGQGLRLIYYSQIVNDFQKGDIAEGYSVSREKKESFPLTVTSAQKNPTAFYLCASSQGTNTGELFFGEGSRLTVL.

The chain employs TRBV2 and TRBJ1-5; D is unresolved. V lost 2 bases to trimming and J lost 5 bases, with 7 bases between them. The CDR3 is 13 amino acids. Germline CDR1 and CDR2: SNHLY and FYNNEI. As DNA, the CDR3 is TGTGCCAGCAGTGAATTCGAGGATCAGCCCCAGCATTTT. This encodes CASSEFEDQPQHF.